The text below deals with one T cell receptor beta chain. Its antigen remains unknown. The entry originates in a study of shared clonotypes between healthy human individuals. Researchers partitioned CD4+ cells into CD45RA+ naive and CD45RA-negative memory subsets. Over several immunoSEQ plates, each subset's genomic DNA was distributed in even portions. Sequenced by immunoSEQ multiplex PCR; TCRdb stores in-frame clones only, minus some. The table includes 2 million to 2.5 million clones, approximately 93% detected once. Study results and limitations: Only blood samples were collected, and tissue repertoires likely differ.

Deletions cut 6 bases from V and 1 base from J, with 9 bases between. The CDR3 extends over 13 amino acids. The germline CDR1 and CDR2 sequences are ENHRY and SYGVKD. The J gene is TRBJ1-2, the V gene TRBV10-3; D is perhaps TRBD1 (6 bases). The sequencing input was naive CD4+ T cells from PBMCs. The subset denotes: CD45RA+ positively selected. The TCR originated in a man aged 18 to 30 in good health. Some clones in this sample may be carry-over from other donors' samples. The CDR3 is CAISQDSNYGYTF. The DNA for the CDR3 is TGTGCCATCAGCCAGGACAGTAACTATGGCTACACCTTC.